A selection of T cell receptor beta chains follows, all from one sample in a study of cytomegalovirus exposure and HLA in healthy donors. Profiled with immunoSEQ multiplex PCR; TCRdb holds only in-frame clones, not every one. The sample includes about 180,000 clones, roughly 80% of them seen just once. Specimen: PBMCs. These receptors all stem from a female donor in good health and CMV-seronegative. CDR3s include the opening cysteine and the closing phenylalanine or tryptophan. D genes are given only for firm matches. A clone size is listed for some rows: how often the clone was seen (once, few, many), or a class if it is expanded.

clone_size: NA
v_call: TRBV7-9
cdr3_length: 15
d_call: TRBD1
j_call: TRBJ2-5
cdr3_aa: CASSPQGQVKETQYF
cdr3_nt: TGTGCCAGCAGCCCCCAGGGACAGGTAAAAGAGACCCAGTACTTC

clone_size: NA
v_call: TRBV5-6
cdr3_length: 14
d_call: NA
j_call: TRBJ2-3
cdr3_aa: CASSFTSEEDTQYF
cdr3_nt: TGTGCCAGCAGCTTTACAAGCGAGGAGGATACGCAGTATTTT

clone_size: NA
v_call: TRBV15
cdr3_length: 15
d_call: TRBD2
j_call: TRBJ2-7
cdr3_aa: CATSQGLAETYEQYF
cdr3_nt: TGCGCCACCAGCCAAGGACTAGCGGAGACATACGAGCAGTACTTC

clone_size: NA
v_call: TRBV7-2
cdr3_length: 14
d_call: NA
j_call: TRBJ1-1
cdr3_aa: CASSPGQSNTEAFF
cdr3_nt: TGTGCCAGCAGCCCTGGACAGTCTAACACTGAAGCTTTCTTT

clone_size: NA
v_call: TRBV20-1
cdr3_length: 11
d_call: NA
j_call: TRBJ2-1
cdr3_aa: CSPGGGNEQFF
cdr3_nt: TGCAGCCCAGGGGGAGGAAATGAGCAGTTCTTC

clone_size: NA
v_call: TRBV5-1
cdr3_length: 16
d_call: TRBD2
j_call: TRBJ2-1
cdr3_aa: CASSATSGVSYNEQFF
cdr3_nt: TGCGCCAGCAGCGCGACTAGCGGGGTATCCTACAATGAGCAGTTCTTC

clone_size: NA
v_call: TRBV6-5
cdr3_length: 15
d_call: NA
j_call: TRBJ1-2
cdr3_aa: CASSPSGGPLYGYTF
cdr3_nt: TGTGCCAGCAGTCCCTCCGGGGGACCCCTCTATGGCTACACCTTC

clone_size: NA
v_call: TRBV19
cdr3_length: 16
d_call: NA
j_call: TRBJ1-3
cdr3_aa: CASTSGYSGNGNTIYF
cdr3_nt: TGTGCCAGTACTTCAGGGTACTCAGGGAATGGAAACACCATATATTTT

clone_size: NA
v_call: TRBV4-1
cdr3_length: 17
d_call: NA
j_call: TRBJ1-5
cdr3_aa: CASSQVGQGRDNQPQHF
cdr3_nt: TGCGCCAGCAGCCAGGTCGGGCAGGGCAGAGACAATCAGCCCCAGCATTTT

clone_size: NA
v_call: TRBV27
cdr3_length: 13
d_call: NA
j_call: TRBJ2-7
cdr3_aa: CASRRVGQGEQYF
cdr3_nt: TGTGCCAGCAGGCGGGTGGGGCAGGGGGAGCAGTACTTC

clone_size: few
v_call: TRBV7-9
cdr3_length: 15
d_call: NA
j_call: TRBJ2-3
cdr3_aa: CASSLRDGVPDTQYF
cdr3_nt: TGTGCCAGCAGCTTAAGAGACGGAGTCCCAGATACGCAGTATTTT

clone_size: few
v_call: TRBV7-2
cdr3_length: 15
d_call: TRBD2
j_call: TRBJ2-5
cdr3_aa: CASSRRTRPFETQYF
cdr3_nt: TGTGCCAGCAGCCGTCGGACTAGGCCCTTTGAGACCCAGTACTTC

clone_size: few
v_call: TRBV2
cdr3_length: 16
d_call: TRBD1
j_call: TRBJ2-2
cdr3_aa: CASSPSGGRNTGELFF
cdr3_nt: TGTGCCAGCAGTCCCTCAGGGGGCAGAAACACCGGGGAGCTGTTTTTT

clone_size: NA
v_call: TRBV9
cdr3_length: 15
d_call: NA
j_call: TRBJ1-4
cdr3_aa: CASSPTGEVNEKLFF
cdr3_nt: TGTGCCAGCAGCCCGACCGGGGAGGTTAATGAAAAACTGTTTTTT

clone_size: NA
v_call: TRBV4-1
cdr3_length: 16
d_call: NA
j_call: TRBJ1-3
cdr3_aa: CASSQDHVSTGNTIYF
cdr3_nt: TGCGCCAGCAGCCAAGATCATGTGTCCACTGGAAACACCATATATTTT

clone_size: NA
v_call: TRBV15
cdr3_length: 13
d_call: NA
j_call: TRBJ1-2
cdr3_aa: CATSRGEREVYTF
cdr3_nt: TGTGCCACCAGCAGAGGGGAGAGGGAGGTCTACACCTTC

clone_size: NA
v_call: TRBV5-6
cdr3_length: 17
d_call: TRBD2
j_call: TRBJ2-2
cdr3_aa: CASSLVLAGGYTGELFF
cdr3_nt: TGTGCCAGCAGCTTGGTTCTAGCGGGGGGGTACACCGGGGAGCTGTTTTTT

clone_size: once
v_call: TRBV11-2
cdr3_length: 13
d_call: NA
j_call: TRBJ2-7
cdr3_aa: CASSFSVSYEQYF
cdr3_nt: TGTGCCAGCAGCTTTTCAGTCTCCTACGAGCAGTACTTC

clone_size: NA
v_call: TRBV2
cdr3_length: 12
d_call: NA
j_call: TRBJ1-2
cdr3_aa: CASKDSNYGYTF
cdr3_nt: TGTGCCAGCAAGGACAGTAACTATGGCTACACCTTC

clone_size: NA
v_call: TRBV7-2
cdr3_length: 16
d_call: TRBD2
j_call: TRBJ2-2
cdr3_aa: CASSLGLAGLTGELFF
cdr3_nt: TGTGCCAGCAGCTTAGGCCTAGCGGGGCTCACCGGGGAGCTGTTTTTT